A selection of T cell receptor beta chains follows, all from one sample in a study of regulatory T cells in long-lasting Graves disease. One entry per CDR3 protein, called by TCRdb with MiXCR from the multiplex PCR reads. The sample consists of more than 650,000 distinct CDR3 sequences, around 30% of them appearing once. This material consisted of peripheral blood mononuclear cells (PBMCs), taken when the disease was refractory, from a patient treated with antithyroid drugs. The receptors originated from a female donor with Graves disease. The CDR3 runs from the conserved cysteine through the conserved F or W. Fields, in order: D gene, clone size, CDR3 length, V gene, J gene, CDR3 protein, CDR3 DNA. The D gene is left open where the match is weak. Clone sizes are given selectively: once, few, many, or a class where the clone is expanded.

-	-	13	TRBV3-1	TRBJ2-3	CASSQDRGDTQYF	TGTGCCAGCAGCCAAGATCGGGGGGATACGCAGTATTTT
-	many	16	TRBV12-3/TRBV12-4	TRBJ1-1	CASRPSGQVRDTEAFF	TGTGCCAGCAGGCCCTCCGGTCAAGTGAGGGACACTGAAGCTTTCTTT
-	-	12	TRBV7-9	TRBJ1-1	CASSVIGPEAFF	TGTGCCAGCAGCGTCATTGGACCAGAAGCTTTCTTT
TRBD1	-	14	TRBV20-1	TRBJ1-4	CSARPGQGYEKLFF	TGCAGTGCTAGACCAGGACAGGGATATGAAAAACTGTTTTTT
-	few	15	TRBV5-5	TRBJ2-2	CASTTIPTYTGELFF	TGTGCCAGCACCACCATCCCAACATACACCGGGGAGCTGTTTTTT
-	-	12	TRBV20-1	TRBJ1-5	CSARGLIAPQHF	TGCAGTGCTAGGGGTTTAATTGCGCCCCAGCATTTT
-	-	18	TRBV11-2	TRBJ1-1	CASSLALGRQVRGPEAFF	TGTGCCAGCAGCTTAGCTCTGGGCCGACAGGTTCGCGGCCCTGAAGCTTTCTTT
-	-	19	TRBV19	TRBJ1-5	CASSKEKTGTPLSNQPQHF	TGTGCCAGTAGTAAAGAAAAAACCGGGACACCCCTTAGCAATCAGCCCCAGCATTTT
-	-	14	TRBV19	TRBJ1-2	CASLRMGNNYGYTF	TGTGCCAGCCTTAGAATGGGCAATAACTATGGCTACACCTTC
TRBD1	many	16	TRBV12-3/TRBV12-4	TRBJ2-7	CASSLGGQGENYEQYF	TGTGCCAGCAGTTTAGGAGGACAGGGCGAGAACTACGAGCAGTACTTC
-	few	13	TRBV2	TRBJ2-2	CASSPEMTGELFF	TGTGCCAGCAGTCCGGAAATGACCGGGGAGCTGTTTTTT
TRBD1	-	14	TRBV6-1	TRBJ1-5	CASRISGGSQPQHF	TGTGCCAGCAGGATCTCAGGGGGGTCCCAGCCCCAGCATTTT
-	-	15	TRBV6-1	TRBJ1-5	CASSLDPGNNQPQHF	TGTGCCAGCAGCCTTGACCCAGGGAACAATCAGCCCCAGCATTTT
-	-	12	TRBV2	TRBJ1-4	CASSTGYEKLFF	TGTGCCAGCAGTACAGGGTATGAAAAACTGTTTTTT
-	-	14	TRBV4-1	TRBJ1-6	CASNHNSYNSPLHF	TGCGCCAGCAACCATAACTCCTATAATTCACCCCTCCACTTT
-	-	14	TRBV19	TRBJ2-7	CASRSSYNSYEQYF	TGTGCCAGTAGATCCTCCTACAACTCCTACGAGCAGTACTTC
-	-	13	TRBV12-3/TRBV12-4	TRBJ2-7	CASSPLDSYEQYF	TGTGCCAGCAGTCCCTTGGATTCCTACGAGCAGTACTTC
-	-	16	TRBV7-2	TRBJ2-3	CASSSPVTGDTDTQYF	TGTGCCAGCAGCTCTCCGGTTACGGGCGACACAGATACGCAGTATTTT
-	once	14	TRBV20-1	TRBJ2-7	CSARNPQTIYEQYF	TGCAGTGCTAGGAACCCGCAAACAATATACGAGCAGTACTTC
TRBD2	-	18	TRBV10-1	TRBJ2-5	CASSESISRTSGQETQYF	TGCGCCAGCAGTGAGTCGATTTCCCGGACTAGCGGCCAAGAGACCCAGTACTTC
-	-	16	TRBV14	TRBJ1-1	CASSQGGEGYLSQAFF	TGTGCCAGCAGCCAAGGAGGGGAGGGCTATCTTTCTCAAGCTTTCTTT
-	few	15	TRBV28	TRBJ1-4	CASSSAGWTNEKLFF	TGTGCCAGCAGTTCCGCAGGCTGGACTAATGAAAAACTGTTTTTT
TRBD1	few	15	TRBV6-1	TRBJ1-2	CASRSTGGYIYGYTF	TGTGCCAGCAGATCGACAGGGGGATACATATATGGCTACACCTTC
-	-	14	TRBV5-6	TRBJ2-5	CASSQETPGETQYF	TGTGCCAGCAGCCAGGAAACACCTGGAGAGACCCAGTACTTC
-	-	14	TRBV6-4	TRBJ2-7	CASSYSGLGHEQYF	TGTGCCAGCAGTTACTCAGGTCTGGGCCACGAGCAGTACTTC
-	-	14	TRBV28	TRBJ1-2	CASSKNLTPYGYTF	TGTGCCAGCAGTAAAAACCTCACCCCCTATGGCTACACCTTC
TRBD2	-	16	TRBV6-1	TRBJ2-2	CASRGDSGRGTGELFF	TGTGCCAGCAGAGGGGATAGCGGGAGAGGAACCGGGGAGCTGTTTTTT
-	few	13	TRBV20-1	TRBJ1-5	CSARHRDNQPQHF	TGCAGTGCCCGACACAGGGACAATCAGCCCCAGCATTTT
TRBD2	-	15	TRBV5-4	TRBJ2-2	CASSLAKAGAGELFF	TGTGCCAGCAGCTTGGCTAAGGCGGGAGCCGGGGAGCTGTTTTTT
-	-	17	TRBV5-1	TRBJ2-2	CASSFLTRTPNTGELFF	TGCGCCAGCAGCTTCCTTACAAGGACACCTAACACCGGGGAGCTGTTTTTT
TRBD1	many	13	TRBV2	TRBJ1-5	CASRDRDYQPQHF	TGTGCCAGCAGGGACAGGGACTATCAGCCCCAGCATTTT
TRBD2	-	14	TRBV5-1	TRBJ2-4	CASSPRREGNIQYF	TGCGCCAGCAGCCCCCGCAGGGAGGGAAACATTCAGTACTTC
-	few	15	TRBV7-2	TRBJ1-1	CASSFRKVANAEAFF	TGTGCCAGCAGCTTCCGGAAGGTAGCGAACGCTGAAGCTTTCTTT
TRBD2	many	11	TRBV6-1	TRBJ2-7	CASSAGLAQYF	TGTGCCAGCAGCGCCGGACTAGCGCAGTACTTC
TRBD2	many	15	TRBV11-2	TRBJ2-5	CASSSGTSAQETQYF	TGTGCCAGCAGCTCGGGGACTAGCGCCCAAGAGACCCAGTACTTC
TRBD1	few	15	TRBV12-5	TRBJ2-7	CAIDNRDRDVGEQYF	TGTGCTATCGACAACCGGGACAGGGATGTTGGCGAGCAGTACTTC
-	many	15	TRBV2	TRBJ2-4	CASSEPGAPKNIQYF	TGTGCCAGCAGTGAACCGGGGGCTCCCAAAAACATTCAGTACTTC